This T cell receptor beta chain stems from a study of cytomegalovirus exposure and HLA in healthy donors. Remarks on this clone: Antigen: not known.

General study results and limits: Because they were indistinguishable, some V segments, including TRBV6-2 and TRBV6-3, were excluded. Analyses of presence and absence presupposed an approximately uniform sequencing depth across donors. Previous analysis showed most TCR beta V segments were productive about 87% or about 30% of the time. Cytomegalovirus status was reportedly diagnosed by the classifier with high sensitivity and specificity.

It was with 60 Vbeta and 13 Jbeta primers that the PCR ran. Sequencing was performed with immunoSEQ multiplex PCR; in TCRdb, only in-frame clones are kept and a portion is missing. This sample has about 180,000 clones, with approximately 80% found just once. Germline CDR1 reads MDHEN; CDR2 reads SYDVKM. The CDR3 length is 16 residues. The V gene lost 4 bases and the J gene lost 0 bases, with 15 bases spanning the gap. The sequence derives from a girl aged 10 to 17 in good health and CMV-seropositive. Source material: PBMCs. The rearrangement joins TRBV28 to TRBJ1-1, with D possibly being TRBD1 (6 bases). The DNA of the CDR3 is TGTGCCAGCAGTTCACCCAGGACAGTAATGAACACTGAAGCTTTCTTT. Translated, it gives CASSSPRTVMNTEAFF.